What follows are 14 T cell receptor beta chains derived from one specimen sequenced in a study of T cell responses to AZD1222 COVID-19 vaccine. Generated by immunoSEQ multiplex PCR, the TCRdb table keeps only in-frame clones and is missing some. Its listing shows over 120,000 clones. The sample consisted of peripheral blood. The receptors derive from an adult in good health.

The chain employs TRBV7-6 and TRBJ2-1, with D tentatively TRBD2 (7 bases). V lost 1 base and J lost 5, with 18 bases in between. Germline V gene sequence: CDR1 SGHVS, CDR2 FNYEAQ. The CDR3 extends over 17 amino acids. The CDR3 DNA sequence: TGTGCCAGCAGCTTAGGACGACAAAGGGGGGGACACAATGAGCAGTTCTTC. Translated, it gives CASSLGRQRGGHNEQFF.

V and J are TRBV5-1 and TRBJ2-2; 8 bases match TRBD1. The CDR3 contains 14 residues. Germline loops: CDR1 SGHRS, CDR2 YFSETQ. After removal of 7 bases from V and 3 bases from J, the junction contained 5 bases not matched to a gene. CDR3 region: CASRTGQDTGELFF. The CDR3 nucleotides read TGCGCCAGCCGGACAGGGCAGGACACCGGGGAGCTGTTTTTT.

CDR3 bases: TGTGCCTGGAGTGCCCCCCTTGGGAGGCCCTCTGGAAACACCATATATTTT. This gives the protein CAWSAPLGRPSGNTIYF. The chain uses TRBV30 and TRBJ1-3; D unclear. This CDR3 is built from 17 residues. The germline V gene has CDR1 GTSNPN and CDR2 SVGIG (reference sequence). V gave up 1 base and J gave up 0 bases, with 16 bases separating them.

The chain uses TRBV7-9 and TRBJ1-5, with D tentatively TRBD1 (5 bases). The CDR3 contains 15 residues. V lost 0 bases to trimming and J lost 4 bases, with 10 bases between them. From germline, CDR1 is SEHNR and CDR2 FQNEAQ (reference sequence). CDR3 sequence reads: CASSLAGGPNQPQHF. CDR3 sequence (DNA): TGTGCCAGCAGCTTAGCCGGGGGTCCAAATCAGCCCCAGCATTTT. The full variable domain, rest sourced from reference TRBV7-9 and TRBJ1-5, is DTGVSQNPRHKITKRGQNVTFRCDPISEHNRLYWYRQTLGQGPEFLTYFQNEAQLEKSRLLSDRFSAERPKGSFSTLEIQRTEQGDSAMYLCASSLAGGPNQPQHFGDGTRLSIL.

The chain is built from TRBV19 and TRBJ1-5; 9 bases agree with TRBD1. The junction had 9 bases not matched to a gene; V was cut back by 5 bases and J by 7 bases. The V gene's germline CDR1 is LNHDA and CDR2 SQIVND (reference sequence). The CDR3 sequence is 15 residues long. CDR3 protein: CASSLTGGSGQPQHF. As DNA, the CDR3 is TGTGCCAGTAGTCTCACAGGGGGCTCGGGACAGCCCCAGCATTTT.

The gene calls are TRBV6-2 or TRBV6-3 and TRBJ1-1; D ambiguous. Germline CDR1 reads MNHEY; CDR2 reads SVGEGT. The CDR3 is made up of 14 amino acids. The V end was cut by 2 bases, the J end by 2 bases, with 9 bases between. The CDR3 DNA reads TGTGCCAGCAGTTACCGGGATTTTAACACTGAAGCTTTCTTT. As protein: CASSYRDFNTEAFF.

This chain links TRBV15 with TRBJ1-1, with unresolved D. Between the trimmed V and J ends, which lost 5 bases and 0 bases, there was a span of 16 bases. The CDR3 contains 16 residues. Per germline, CDR1 LNHNV and CDR2 YYDKDF (reference sequence). CDR3 amino acids: CATSPRLASMNTEAFF. The CDR3 DNA follows: TGTGCCACCAGCCCCCGTTTGGCAAGTATGAACACTGAAGCTTTCTTT.

CDR3 sequence: CASSSSLGSPGNTIYF. Here the CDR3 DNA reads TGCGCCAGCAGCTCGAGCCTCGGGTCTCCTGGAAACACCATATATTTT. V gene TRBV5-1 combines with J gene TRBJ1-3; the D is unclear. The V end lost 3 bases, the J end lost 2 bases, and 15 bases lay between the germline ends. CDR1 is SGHRS, CDR2 YFSETQ, per germline. This CDR3 contains 16 residues.

V is TRBV6-5 and J is TRBJ1-5; TRBD1 aligns across 7 bases. In germline, CDR1 is MNHEY, CDR2 SVGAGI. Losses at the gene ends were 9 bases for V and 0 bases for J; bases not matched to a gene: 8. CDR3 length equals 15 residues. The CDR3 reads CASLGAGGSNQPQHF. The CDR3 coding sequence is TGTGCCAGTTTGGGCGCAGGGGGTAGCAATCAGCCCCAGCATTTT.

V gene TRBV5-1 combines with J gene TRBJ2-5; maybe TRBD1 (5 bases). The CDR3 length is 13 residues. CDR1 is SGHRS and CDR2 is YFSETQ in the germline V gene. Trimming stripped 0 bases from V and 4 bases from J, with 7 bases between. In nucleotides, the CDR3 is TGCGCCAGCAGCTTGGCCCAGGGAGAGACCCAGTACTTC. Encoded protein: CASSLAQGETQYF.

The CDR3 nucleotides are TGTGCCAGCAGCCCGGCGGCGTATACGCAGTATTTT. Translating it yields CASSPAAYTQYF. The rearrangement joins TRBV5-8 to TRBJ2-3; D gene ambiguous. Per the germline V gene, CDR1 is SGHTS and CDR2 is YDEGEE. This CDR3 has 12 amino acids. V lost 4 bases, J lost 7 bases, and 10 bases lay in between.

This sequence joins TRBV5-1 and TRBJ1-2, with a weak D call TRBD1 (6 bases). The V and J ends lost 4 bases and 4 bases respectively, with 17 bases between them. The CDR3 is made up of 15 amino acids. Germline loops: CDR1 SGHRS, CDR2 YFSETQ. CDR3 sequence: CASSPSGGASYGYTF. CDR3 sequence (DNA): TGCGCCAGCAGCCCTAGTGGGGGCGCGAGCTATGGCTACACCTTC.

The J gene is TRBJ1-3, the V gene TRBV10-2; TRBD1 might be the D (5 bases). This CDR3 region has 17 residues. Trimming cost V 2 bases and J 0 bases, with 14 bases left between them. Germline CDR1 WSHSY, CDR2 SAAADI. CDR3 nucleotide sequence: TGCGCCAGCAGTGAGGGGCAGGGTTCAGGCTCTGGAAACACCATATATTTT. This encodes CASSEGQGSGSGNTIYF.

V is TRBV27 and J is TRBJ1-2, with D possibly matching TRBD1 (6 bases). Germline assignment: CDR1 MNHEY and CDR2 SMNVEV (reference sequence). V dropped 4 bases and J dropped 2 bases, with 14 bases sitting between them. The CDR3 covers 15 residues. CDR3 residues: CASSSPGEGNYGYTF. The DNA of the CDR3 is TGTGCCAGCAGTTCTCCAGGGGAAGGGAACTATGGCTACACCTTC.